This TCR beta chain was profiled in a study of T cell repertoires in cytomegalovirus infection. TCRdb used MiXCR to reprocess the reads, holding one entry per CDR3 protein. The sample yields about half a million distinct CDR3 sequences, around 35% seen once. Of note for this clonotype: Its antigen is undetermined.

This TCR came from a human donor in good health (CMV status not recorded). Some clones in this sample may be carry-over from other donors' samples. The sample in question was cultured PBMCs, obtained from culture after CMV antigen stimulation.

The CDR3 is CASSYGATWANEKLFF. CDR3 in DNA: TGTGCCAGCAGTTACGGAGCAACATGGGCTAATGAAAAACTGTTTTTT. The chain is built from TRBV6-2 or TRBV6-3 and TRBJ1-4; D is undetermined. V lost 2 bases and J lost 3, with 13 bases in between. There are 16 residues in the CDR3. Germline V CDR1 and CDR2: MNHEY, SVGEGT.